Listed below are T cell receptor beta chains from one sample, sequenced in a study of blood T cell repertoires in COVID-19. Here immunoSEQ multiplex PCR was the method, and the copy in TCRdb shows in-frame clones only, minus some. This table has roughly 68,000 clones, 90% appearing once. Specimen: peripheral blood. The receptor source for this set is a man aged 50 to 60 with COVID-19, enrolled during active disease. Both conserved end residues are part of each CDR3. Fields, in order: V gene, J gene, clone size, D gene, CDR3 protein, CDR3 DNA. A D gene is named only where the DNA matches it firmly. Where a row states a size, it is once, few, many or the class of an expanded clone; other rows omit it.

v_gene: TRBV6-2/TRBV6-3; j_gene: TRBJ2-5; abundance: -; d_gene: TRBD2; CDR3aa: CASSYVATSGGQETQYF; CDR3nt: TGTGCCAGCAGTTACGTCGCGACTAGCGGCGGACAAGAGACCCAGTACTTC
v_gene: TRBV3-1/TRBV3-2; j_gene: TRBJ1-2; abundance: -; d_gene: TRBD1; CDR3aa: CASSQEGQGAPIDGYTF; CDR3nt: TGTGCCAGCAGCCAAGAGGGACAGGGGGCGCCTATTGATGGCTACACCTTC
v_gene: TRBV4-1; j_gene: TRBJ2-4; abundance: -; d_gene: TRBD2; CDR3aa: CASSQPREGGIQYF; CDR3nt: TGCGCCAGCAGCCAGCCTAGGGAGGGCGGCATTCAGTACTTC
v_gene: TRBV30; j_gene: TRBJ1-6; abundance: -; d_gene: -; CDR3aa: CAWSTEGNSPLHF; CDR3nt: TGTGCCTGGTCTACGGAGGGCAATTCACCCCTCCACTTT
v_gene: TRBV28; j_gene: TRBJ1-5; abundance: -; d_gene: -; CDR3aa: CASRGVSGAHQPQHF; CDR3nt: TGTGCCAGCAGGGGTGTATCAGGGGCTCATCAGCCCCAGCATTTT
v_gene: TRBV28; j_gene: TRBJ2-2; abundance: -; d_gene: TRBD2; CDR3aa: CASSFPAGVPRDTGELFF; CDR3nt: TGTGCCAGCAGTTTCCCAGCGGGAGTTCCCCGAGACACCGGGGAGCTGTTTTTT
v_gene: TRBV5-5; j_gene: TRBJ1-2; abundance: -; d_gene: -; CDR3aa: CASSFGAQPNYGYTF; CDR3nt: TGTGCCAGCAGCTTCGGTGCACAGCCTAACTATGGCTACACCTTC
v_gene: TRBV12-5; j_gene: TRBJ2-3; abundance: -; d_gene: -; CDR3aa: CASGPDRSTDTQYF; CDR3nt: TGTGCTAGTGGACCCGACAGAAGCACAGATACGCAGTATTTT
v_gene: TRBV6-5; j_gene: TRBJ1-2; abundance: once; d_gene: -; CDR3aa: CASSYTQRESGYTF; CDR3nt: TGTGCCAGCAGTTACACCCAGCGGGAGAGTGGCTACACCTTC
v_gene: TRBV24-1; j_gene: TRBJ2-2; abundance: -; d_gene: TRBD2; CDR3aa: CATSDLMTSDTGELFF; CDR3nt: TGTGCCACCAGTGATTTGATGACTAGCGACACCGGGGAGCTGTTTTTT
v_gene: TRBV24-1; j_gene: TRBJ2-5; abundance: -; d_gene: TRBD1; CDR3aa: CATSDPTGGGETQYF; CDR3nt: TGTGCCACCAGTGATCCTACAGGGGGCGGAGAGACCCAGTACTTC
v_gene: TRBV4-1; j_gene: TRBJ2-1; abundance: -; d_gene: TRBD2; CDR3aa: CASRTERERDEQFF; CDR3nt: TGCGCCAGCAGGACCGAGCGGGAACGGGATGAGCAGTTCTTC
v_gene: TRBV12-3/TRBV12-4; j_gene: TRBJ2-5; abundance: -; d_gene: -; CDR3aa: CASRGGYQETQYF; CDR3nt: TGTGCCAGCCGGGGTGGCTATCAAGAGACCCAGTACTTC
v_gene: TRBV7-2; j_gene: TRBJ1-2; abundance: -; d_gene: -; CDR3aa: CASSSDRFYGYTF; CDR3nt: TGTGCCAGCAGCTCCGACAGATTCTATGGCTACACCTTC
v_gene: TRBV4-2; j_gene: TRBJ2-3; abundance: once; d_gene: TRBD2; CDR3aa: CASSQDRVSGSTDTQYF; CDR3nt: TGTGCCAGCAGCCAAGATCGGGTTAGCGGGAGCACAGATACGCAGTATTTT
v_gene: TRBV11-1; j_gene: TRBJ1-1; abundance: -; d_gene: -; CDR3aa: CASSSNPGGGTEAFF; CDR3nt: TGTGCCAGCAGCTCGAACCCGGGGGGGGGCACTGAAGCTTTCTTT
v_gene: TRBV3-1/TRBV3-2; j_gene: TRBJ1-3; abundance: -; d_gene: -; CDR3aa: CASSQGSQSSTIYF; CDR3nt: TGTGCCAGCAGCCAAGGTTCCCAGTCTAGCACCATATATTTT
v_gene: TRBV4-2; j_gene: TRBJ1-5; abundance: -; d_gene: -; CDR3aa: CASSQDTGHRKNQPQHF; CDR3nt: TGTGCCAGCAGCCAAGATACAGGACACCGGAAAAATCAGCCCCAGCATTTT
v_gene: TRBV13; j_gene: TRBJ1-3; abundance: -; d_gene: TRBD1; CDR3aa: CASSLTAGGVGNTIYF; CDR3nt: TGTGCCAGCAGCTTGACCGCAGGGGGCGTCGGAAACACCATATATTTT
v_gene: TRBV7-2; j_gene: TRBJ1-4; abundance: -; d_gene: TRBD1; CDR3aa: CASSPDRGNEKLFF; CDR3nt: TGTGCCAGCAGCCCAGACAGGGGGAACGAAAAACTGTTTTTT
v_gene: TRBV10-3; j_gene: TRBJ2-7; abundance: -; d_gene: TRBD1; CDR3aa: CAISESTGVAEQYF; CDR3nt: TGTGCCATCAGTGAGTCGACAGGGGTGGCCGAGCAGTACTTC
v_gene: TRBV19; j_gene: TRBJ1-1; abundance: -; d_gene: -; CDR3aa: CASSKVTYRALNTEAFF; CDR3nt: TGTGCCAGTAGTAAGGTGACCTACAGGGCCCTCAACACTGAAGCTTTCTTT
v_gene: TRBV7-5; j_gene: TRBJ2-1; abundance: -; d_gene: -; CDR3aa: CVRSLARERSLFGNEQFF; CDR3nt: TGTGTCAGAAGCTTAGCCCGGGAGAGATCCCTTTTCGGGAATGAGCAGTTCTTC
v_gene: TRBV29-1; j_gene: TRBJ1-2; abundance: -; d_gene: TRBD1; CDR3aa: CSVGWIGTGRTRYGYTF; CDR3nt: TGCAGCGTCGGATGGATAGGGACAGGGCGAACCCGCTATGGCTACACCTTC
v_gene: TRBV5-1; j_gene: TRBJ1-2; abundance: -; d_gene: TRBD1; CDR3aa: CASSPGQGDGYTF; CDR3nt: TGCGCCAGCAGCCCCGGACAGGGCGATGGCTACACCTTC
v_gene: TRBV10-3; j_gene: TRBJ2-5; abundance: -; d_gene: TRBD2; CDR3aa: CAIRTSGSTQYF; CDR3nt: TGTGCCATCAGAACTAGCGGGAGTACCCAGTACTTC
v_gene: TRBV9; j_gene: TRBJ2-6; abundance: -; d_gene: TRBD2; CDR3aa: CASSPGGAGANVLTF; CDR3nt: TGTGCCAGCAGCCCGGGGGGGGCTGGGGCCAACGTCCTGACTTTC
v_gene: TRBV5-1; j_gene: TRBJ1-6; abundance: once; d_gene: -; CDR3aa: CASSLRGVDNSPLHF; CDR3nt: TGCGCCAGCAGCTTGCGGGGAGTGGATAATTCACCCCTCCACTTT
v_gene: TRBV4-3; j_gene: TRBJ1-4; abundance: -; d_gene: TRBD1; CDR3aa: CASSQGGQGPFNEKLFF; CDR3nt: TGCGCCAGCAGCCAAGGTGGACAGGGACCCTTTAATGAAAAACTGTTTTTT
v_gene: TRBV28; j_gene: TRBJ2-1; abundance: -; d_gene: TRBD2; CDR3aa: CASSTGTSGSEQFF; CDR3nt: TGTGCCAGCAGCACCGGGACTAGCGGGAGCGAGCAGTTCTTC
v_gene: TRBV7-9; j_gene: TRBJ1-1; abundance: -; d_gene: -; CDR3aa: CASAGQPNTEAFF; CDR3nt: TGTGCCAGTGCAGGACAGCCGAACACTGAAGCTTTCTTT
v_gene: TRBV5-1; j_gene: TRBJ2-3; abundance: once; d_gene: -; CDR3aa: CASSRVGVSTDTQYF; CDR3nt: TGCGCCAGCAGTCGCGTCGGAGTGAGCACAGATACGCAGTATTTT
v_gene: TRBV4-1; j_gene: TRBJ2-2; abundance: once; d_gene: -; CDR3aa: CASSQGVPPWTGELFF; CDR3nt: TGCGCCAGCAGCCAAGGCGTCCCGCCGTGGACCGGGGAGCTGTTTTTT
v_gene: TRBV2; j_gene: TRBJ2-1; abundance: -; d_gene: TRBD2; CDR3aa: CASSRRGLAGGKSSYNEQFF; CDR3nt: TGTGCCAGCAGTAGACGTGGACTAGCGGGAGGGAAGAGCTCCTACAATGAGCAGTTCTTC
v_gene: TRBV19; j_gene: TRBJ1-1; abundance: -; d_gene: TRBD1; CDR3aa: CASIRSPGQGQTEAFF; CDR3nt: TGTGCCAGTATCCGGAGTCCAGGACAGGGTCAAACTGAAGCTTTCTTT
v_gene: TRBV7-9; j_gene: TRBJ1-1; abundance: -; d_gene: -; CDR3aa: CASTLRETEAFF; CDR3nt: TGTGCCAGCACCCTAAGGGAGACTGAAGCTTTCTTT
v_gene: TRBV6-2/TRBV6-3; j_gene: TRBJ1-5; abundance: -; d_gene: TRBD1; CDR3aa: CASSYGTVSNQPQHF; CDR3nt: TGTGCCAGCAGTTACGGGACAGTCAGCAATCAGCCCCAGCATTTT
v_gene: TRBV7-9; j_gene: TRBJ2-1; abundance: -; d_gene: -; CDR3aa: CASSLWGSSPSSYNEQFF; CDR3nt: TGTGCCAGCAGCTTATGGGGCAGCAGTCCAAGCTCCTACAATGAGCAGTTCTTC
v_gene: TRBV5-1; j_gene: TRBJ1-2; abundance: once; d_gene: TRBD1; CDR3aa: CASSLTGANYGYTF; CDR3nt: TGCGCCAGCAGCTTGACAGGGGCTAACTATGGCTACACCTTC
v_gene: TRBV4-2; j_gene: TRBJ2-5; abundance: -; d_gene: TRBD2; CDR3aa: CASSPTTIGRGETQYF; CDR3nt: TGTGCCAGCAGCCCCACAACAATAGGGAGGGGAGAGACCCAGTACTTC
v_gene: TRBV6-5; j_gene: TRBJ2-7; abundance: -; d_gene: TRBD1; CDR3aa: CASRSGQGGSYEQYF; CDR3nt: TGTGCCAGCAGAAGTGGACAGGGGGGCTCCTACGAGCAGTACTTC
v_gene: TRBV28; j_gene: TRBJ1-4; abundance: few; d_gene: TRBD1; CDR3aa: CASRETGGAYEKLFF; CDR3nt: TGTGCCAGCAGAGAGACAGGGGGCGCGTATGAAAAACTGTTTTTT
v_gene: TRBV18; j_gene: TRBJ2-4; abundance: -; d_gene: TRBD2; CDR3aa: CASSPVLLAGGNLNIQYF; CDR3nt: TGTGCCAGCTCACCAGTATTACTAGCGGGAGGGAACTTAAACATTCAGTACTTC
v_gene: TRBV9; j_gene: TRBJ1-1; abundance: -; d_gene: -; CDR3aa: CASSVGFQGEAFF; CDR3nt: TGTGCCAGCAGCGTAGGATTCCAGGGCGAAGCTTTCTTT